The present T cell receptor (beta chain) was sequenced within a study of cytomegalovirus exposure and HLA in healthy donors. The protocol was immunoSEQ multiplex PCR, while the TCRdb copy is restricted to in-frame clones and leaves out a portion. This table has 220,000 or so clones, over 80% appearing once. Notes on the study in general: Some public TCRs appeared in many individuals, while most sequences were rare. There were under 200 TCR beta chains listed as cytomegalovirus-associated.

Of note for this clone: The target antigen is unknown.

The specimen was PBMCs. This clonotype was sampled from a woman aged 30 to 39 in good health and CMV-seropositive.

CDR3 in amino acids: CAWSVASNEQFF. The CDR3 coding sequence is TGTGCCTGGAGTGTTGCTAGCAATGAGCAGTTCTTC. The chain recombines TRBV30 with TRBJ2-1, with no clear D. V lost 0 bases to trimming and J lost 6 bases, with 6 bases between them. This CDR3 spans 12 amino acids. Germline lookup yields CDR1 GTSNPN and CDR2 SVGIG (reference sequence).